The T cell receptor beta chain under discussion was sequenced for a study of monozygotic twins with inflammatory bowel disease. Template switching added UMIs carrying a 6-nucleotide sample barcode. From the 5' RACE reads, TCRdb lists one entry per CDR3 protein and no DNA. The sample holds about 170,000 distinct CDR3 sequences. Germline V gives CDR1 ENHRY, CDR2 SYGVKD. The CDR3 loop spans 12 amino acids. The specimen sequenced was blood. The chain employs TRBV10-3 and TRBJ2-3. This receptor was identified in a human donor with ulcerative colitis or Crohn's disease, or a healthy co-twin of an affected twin (not recorded which). CDR3 protein: CAISVETDTQYF.